The 21 T cell receptor beta chains below all came from one sample that was sequenced in a study of T cell responses to AZD1222 COVID-19 vaccine. Data came from immunoSEQ multiplex PCR; TCRdb stores just in-frame clones and leaves some out. The table has roughly 130,000 clones, 70% to 90% seen once. The sequences come from peripheral blood, collected on day 0 of AZD1222 vaccination. These receptor sequences come from an adult in good health.

This clone was seen a single time. The chain employs TRBV28 and TRBJ2-7; a weak D match, TRBD2 (6 bases). Germline V gene sequence: CDR1 MDHEN, CDR2 SYDVKM. This CDR3 is built from 14 residues. V was trimmed by 3 bases and J by 2 bases, leaving 11 bases between them. This chain's CDR3 is CASSFPGETYEQYF. The CDR3 region has the DNA TGTGCCAGCAGTTTTCCGGGGGAAACCTACGAGCAGTACTTC.

J is TRBJ1-6 and V is TRBV4-1; D unresolved. Germline CDR1 MGHRA, CDR2 YSYEKL. The length of the CDR3 is 18 residues. Trimming took 1 base from V and 8 from J, leaving 21 bases between them. CDR3 DNA sequence: TGCGCCAGCAGCCAAGTGCCCCTTATACAAGGGAAACATTCACCCCTCCACTTT. This encodes CASSQVPLIQGKHSPLHF.

The chain carries TRBV7-3 and TRBJ2-2; D unclear. Germline V gives CDR1 SGHTA, CDR2 FQGTGA. Between the trimmed V and J ends, which lost 0 bases and 7 bases, there was a span of 6 bases. CDR3 length: 13 residues. For the CDR3, the DNA is TGTGCCAGCAGCTTAACTCCGGGCGGGGAGCTGTTTTTT. It specifies CASSLTPGGELFF.

V is TRBV24-1 and J is TRBJ2-7; 8 bases line up with TRBD2. V lost 4 bases to trimming and J lost 7 bases; unmatched junction nucleotides: 5. Germline CDR1 reads KGHDR; CDR2 reads SFDVKD. The CDR3 is made up of 13 amino acids. The CDR3 is CATSDGGAREQYF. CDR3 in DNA: TGTGCCACCAGTGACGGGGGGGCGCGGGAGCAGTACTTC.

The chain carries TRBV7-2 and TRBJ2-5; 8 nucleotides line up with TRBD2. The V gene's germline CDR1 is SGHTA and CDR2 FQGNSA. This CDR3 has 15 amino acids. V shed 5 bases and J 1 base; nucleotides not matched to a gene: 6. The CDR3 DNA follows: TGTGCCAGCAGCCGGGGACTAGGGATCCAAGAGACCCAGTACTTC. This encodes CASSRGLGIQETQYF.

This clone was seen more than once but under ten times. The chain links TRBV7-9 to TRBJ2-2; no clear D gene. V lost 1 base and J lost 0, with 3 bases in between. Germline loops: CDR1 SEHNR, CDR2 FQNEAQ (reference sequence). The CDR3 extends over 14 amino acids. The CDR3 nucleotides are TGTGCCAGCAGCTTAGATGCGAACACCGGGGAGCTGTTTTTT. It specifies CASSLDANTGELFF.

V is TRBV5-4 and J is TRBJ2-1, with TRBD2 identical over 11 bases. The V gene end was trimmed by 3 bases and the J gene end by 3 bases; junction bases not matched to a gene: 8. CDR3 length equals 17 residues. Germline CDR1 SGHNT, CDR2 YYREEE (reference sequence). The CDR3: CASSSAFSGRDYNEQFF. CDR3 sequence (DNA): TGTGCCAGCAGCTCAGCGTTTAGCGGGAGGGACTACAATGAGCAGTTCTTC.

V is TRBV20-1 and J is TRBJ2-7; 7 bases map to TRBD1. Germline-derived CDR1 and CDR2 are DFQATT and SNEGSKA (reference sequence). The J segment lost 6 bases and the V segment lost 6 bases, leaving 5 bases of the junction unmatched. This CDR3 region has 11 residues. Here the CDR3 reads CSAKTGSEQYF. The CDR3 nucleotides are TGCAGTGCGAAGACAGGGTCCGAGCAGTACTTC.

This chain joins TRBV18 and TRBJ2-3; perhaps TRBD2 as D (5 bases). V was clipped by 0 bases and J by 5 bases, with 12 bases between them. The CDR3 consists of 15 residues. Germline V lookup: CDR1 KGHSH, CDR2 LQKENI. CDR3 sequence (DNA): TGTGCCAGCTCACCACCTGCTGGACTCGAAGATACGCAGTATTTT. It is translated as CASSPPAGLEDTQYF.

The gene calls are TRBV7-2 and TRBJ2-3, with 7 bases fitting TRBD2. Trimming removed 4 bases from V and 0 bases from J; junction bases left unmatched: 7. Germline assignment: CDR1 SGHTA and CDR2 FQGNSA. The CDR3 is made up of 16 amino acids. DNA for the CDR3: TGTGCCAGCAGCTACGGCCGTAGCGGGAGCACAGATACGCAGTATTTT. Its translation is CASSYGRSGSTDTQYF.

The chain carries TRBV5-1 and TRBJ2-7, with 9 bases matching TRBD1. Unmatched junction bases numbered 8, after V lost 4 bases and J lost 6 bases. The V gene's germline CDR1 is SGHRS and CDR2 YFSETQ. This CDR3 has 14 amino acids. CDR3 in amino acids: CASSQTGGLPEQYF. In DNA form, the CDR3 reads TGCGCCAGCAGCCAAACAGGGGGCCTCCCCGAGCAGTACTTC.

The V and J genes are TRBV3-1 (or the pseudogene TRBV3-2) and TRBJ2-5, with a possible D match to TRBD2 (6 bases). The CDR3 totals 13 residues. CDR1 is LGHDT and CDR2 is YNNKEL in the germline V gene (reference sequence). The V end was cut by 0 bases, the J end by 5 bases, with 7 bases between. CDR3 region: CASSQEGGETQYF. CDR3 DNA: TGTGCCAGCAGCCAAGAGGGGGGTGAGACCCAGTACTTC.

V and J are TRBV6-5 and TRBJ1-6, with D possibly being TRBD1 (5 bases). This CDR3 has 15 residues. Germline V gives CDR1 MNHEY, CDR2 SVGAGI. The germline V and J ends were trimmed by 0 bases and 10 bases, with 13 bases remaining between them. This CDR3 reads CASSYSGTRSSPLHF. In DNA, the CDR3 is TGTGCCAGCAGTTACTCCGGGACGAGAAGCTCACCCCTCCACTTT.

The chain combines TRBV2 with TRBJ1-1, with 7 positions matching TRBD1. Trimming removed 7 bases from V and 3 bases from J; junction bases left unmatched: 5. The CDR3 is 13 residues long. The germline gives CDR1 SNHLY, CDR2 FYNNEI. CDR3 protein: CASNKDRDTEAFF. The CDR3 nucleotides read TGTGCCAGCAATAAAGACAGGGACACTGAAGCTTTCTTT.

As to this clone: Other DNA sequences within the sample encode an identical CDR3. The chain has TRBV3-1 (or the pseudogene TRBV3-2) and TRBJ1-5, with D hard to call. Germline values: CDR1 LGHDT, CDR2 YNNKEL (reference sequence). V gave up 4 bases and J gave up 4 bases, with 5 bases separating them. This CDR3 spans 12 amino acids. As DNA, the CDR3 is TGTGCCAGCAGCCGATCGAATCAGCCCCAGCATTTT. Its translation: CASSRSNQPQHF.

The CDR3 DNA reads as TGTGCCAGCAGCCGCGGACAGCGGGAGCCTGGAAACACCATATATTTT. It translates to CASSRGQREPGNTIYF. The J gene is TRBJ1-3, the V gene TRBV7-6, with TRBD1 as a possible D gene (6 bases). Germline values: CDR1 SGHVS, CDR2 FNYEAQ. The CDR3 consists of 16 residues. V was pared by 5 bases and J by 2 bases, with 16 bases between.

J is TRBJ1-2 and V is TRBV19; D is perhaps TRBD1 (5 bases). The CDR3 runs 15 residues. Germline loops: CDR1 LNHDA, CDR2 SQIVND (reference sequence). Trimming left V 5 bases short and J 3 bases short, with 16 bases between. CDR3 sequence: CASSGPAGPDYGYTF. The DNA for the CDR3 is TGTGCCAGTAGTGGACCGGCGGGACCGGACTATGGCTACACCTTC.

This sequence joins TRBV30 and TRBJ2-5; the match to TRBD2 covers 8 bases. V was pared by 8 bases and J by 5 bases, with 4 bases of the junction left unmatched. The CDR3 totals 11 residues. The germline CDR1 and CDR2 sequences are GTSNPN and SVGIG (reference sequence). The CDR3 DNA sequence: TGTGCCGGGACTAGTTACGAGACCCAGTACTTC. Protein: CAGTSYETQYF.

The chain employs TRBV5-6 and TRBJ2-2; 7 bases map to TRBD1. The junction had 10 bases not matched to a gene; V was cut back by 4 bases and J by 7 bases. The CDR3 covers 15 residues. Looked up from germline, CDR1 is SGHDT and CDR2 is YYEEEE. This chain's CDR3 is CASSLYRDRDGELFF. The CDR3 nucleotides are TGTGCCAGCAGCCTGTACAGGGACAGAGACGGGGAGCTGTTTTTT.

V is TRBV27 and J is TRBJ1-5; a possible D gene is TRBD1 (5 bases). CDR3 size: 15 residues. The germline V and J ends were trimmed by 3 bases and 6 bases, with 15 bases remaining between them. CDR1 and CDR2 from the germline V gene are MNHEY and SMNVEV (reference sequence). CDR3 residues: CASSFNPQGAQPQHF. CDR3 DNA sequence: TGTGCCAGCAGTTTCAATCCCCAGGGAGCTCAGCCCCAGCATTTT.

The rearrangement links TRBV7-2 to TRBJ1-5; D remains unclear. CDR1 is SGHTA, CDR2 FQGNSA, per germline. The CDR3 runs 14 residues. Trimming took 2 bases from V and 2 from J, leaving 7 bases between them. The chain's CDR3 is CASSLWPRNQPQHF. The CDR3 nucleotides are TGTGCCAGCAGCTTATGGCCTCGCAATCAGCCCCAGCATTTT.